This TCR beta chain was profiled in a study of blood T cell repertoires in COVID-19. Study background: Nucleic acid was either cDNA or gDNA, and it came from T cells, B-cell-depleted T cells, or PBMCs.

Study processing details: Quantification of nucleated cells was approximated via reference gene primer amplification. Produced via immunoSEQ multiplex PCR; TCRdb's table is partial and in-frame only. V, J and clone size derive from that table, while D and trimming were established from the DNA sequence. The profile shows hundreds of thousands of clones, about four fifths of them singletons. This CDR3 has 14 residues. From germline, CDR1 is MNHEY and CDR2 SMNVEV (reference sequence). Trimming stripped 2 bases from V and 6 bases from J, with 11 bases between. This receptor was identified in a woman at least 80 years old with acute or convalescent COVID-19. Sequenced sample: peripheral blood. This rearrangement joins TRBV27 to TRBJ2-4; no clear D. The CDR3 sequence: CASSLIVSPNIQYF. The CDR3 DNA is TGTGCCAGCAGTTTAATTGTCTCCCCAAACATTCAGTACTTC.